This TCR beta chain was captured by sequencing in a study of blood T cell repertoires in COVID-19. Across the study: Italy, Spain and the United States were the sources of the convalescent and acute COVID-19 samples. PBMCs, B-cell-depleted T cells, or T cells provided the cDNA or gDNA that made up the material.

Source study methods: Researchers report that nucleated cell counts were estimated from reference gene primer amplification. Clones were sequenced by immunoSEQ multiplex PCR, and TCRdb holds only the in-frame ones, with some missing. For V, J and clone size, that table is used; D and trimming come from the DNA. Of some 70,000 clones in the sample, 91% are singletons; the top ten hold approximately 7%. Seattle participants joined during active infection and were tracked over time. This sequence originates from a man aged 35 to 55 with COVID-19, enrolled during active disease. Sequencing was done on a sample of peripheral blood.

In nucleotides, the CDR3 is TGTGCCAGCACCGCATTGGGACAGGGGCAAGAGACCCAGTACTTC. Translated, it gives CASTALGQGQETQYF. V is TRBV2 and J is TRBJ2-5, with 10 bases that match TRBD1. CDR1 and CDR2 (germline): SNHLY, FYNNEI. CDR3 length: 15 amino acids. The junction had 7 bases not matched to a gene; V was cut back by 7 bases and J by 2 bases.